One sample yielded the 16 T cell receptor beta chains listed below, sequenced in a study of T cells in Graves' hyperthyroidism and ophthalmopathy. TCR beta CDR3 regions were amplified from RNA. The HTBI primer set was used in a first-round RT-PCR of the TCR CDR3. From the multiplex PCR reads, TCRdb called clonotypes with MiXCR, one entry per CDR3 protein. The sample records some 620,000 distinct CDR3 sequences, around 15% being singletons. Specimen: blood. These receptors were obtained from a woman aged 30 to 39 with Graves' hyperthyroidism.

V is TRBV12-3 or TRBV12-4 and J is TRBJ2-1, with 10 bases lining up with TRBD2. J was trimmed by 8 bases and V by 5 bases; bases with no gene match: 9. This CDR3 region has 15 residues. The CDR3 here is CASSPEREGLDEQFF. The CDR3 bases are TGTGCCAGCAGTCCGGAGCGGGAGGGCCTTGATGAGCAGTTCTTC.

This chain's CDR3 is CASSLRYFPPYEQYF. The CDR3 bases are TGTGCCAGCAGCTTACGATATTTTCCACCCTACGAGCAGTACTTC. The chain combines TRBV11-2 with TRBJ2-7; unclear D gene. Trimming shortened V by 2 bases and J by 2 bases, and 13 bases separated the two germline ends. The V gene's germline CDR1 is SGHAT and CDR2 FQNNGV. CDR3 length equals 15 residues.

The CDR3 region is CASSVGPAFPGELFF. CDR3 DNA sequence: TGTGCCAGCAGCGTAGGACCAGCTTTCCCCGGGGAGCTGTTTTTT. V is TRBV9 and J is TRBJ2-2; D gene uncertain. This CDR3 has 15 residues. The germline V gene has CDR1 SGDLS and CDR2 YYNGEE. Deletions cut 0 bases from V and 6 bases from J, with 12 bases between.

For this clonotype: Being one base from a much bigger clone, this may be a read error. The chain's CDR3 is CASSYSRGRGDGYTF. The CDR3 DNA follows: TGTGCCAGCAGTTACTCGAGAGGCAGGGGGGATGGCTACACCTTC. This chain connects TRBV6-5 to TRBJ1-2, with 7 positions matching TRBD1. V dropped 0 bases and J dropped 6; count of bases not matched to a gene: 7. The germline gives CDR1 MNHEY, CDR2 SVGAGI. The CDR3 has 15 residues.

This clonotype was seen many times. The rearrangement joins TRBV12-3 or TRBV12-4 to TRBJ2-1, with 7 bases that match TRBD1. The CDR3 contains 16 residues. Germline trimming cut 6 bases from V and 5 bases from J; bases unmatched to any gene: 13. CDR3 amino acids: CASSRPDRAIHNEQFF. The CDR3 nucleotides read TGTGCCAGCAGCCGCCCCGACAGGGCAATCCACAATGAGCAGTTCTTC.

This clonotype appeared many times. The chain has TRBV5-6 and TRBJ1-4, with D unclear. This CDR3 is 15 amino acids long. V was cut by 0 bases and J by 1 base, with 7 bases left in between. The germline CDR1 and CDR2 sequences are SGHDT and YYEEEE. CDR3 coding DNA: TGTGCCAGCAGCTTGGCCACGAGAACTAATGAAAAACTGTTTTTT. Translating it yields CASSLATRTNEKLFF. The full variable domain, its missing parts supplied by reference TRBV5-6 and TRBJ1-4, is DAGVTQSPTHLIKTRGQQVTLRCSPKSGHDTVSWYQQALGQGPQFIFQYYEEEERQRGNFPDRFSGHQFPNYSSELNVNALLLGDSALYLCASSLATRTNEKLFFGSGTQLSVL.

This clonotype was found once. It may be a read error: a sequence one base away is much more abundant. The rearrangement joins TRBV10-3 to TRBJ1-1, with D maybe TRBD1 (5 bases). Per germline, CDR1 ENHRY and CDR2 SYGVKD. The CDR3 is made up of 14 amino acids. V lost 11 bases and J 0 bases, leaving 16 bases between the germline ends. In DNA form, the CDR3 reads TGTGCCGCCTGGGGGGGAGACATGAACACTGAAGCTTTCTTT. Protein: CAAWGGDMNTEAFF.

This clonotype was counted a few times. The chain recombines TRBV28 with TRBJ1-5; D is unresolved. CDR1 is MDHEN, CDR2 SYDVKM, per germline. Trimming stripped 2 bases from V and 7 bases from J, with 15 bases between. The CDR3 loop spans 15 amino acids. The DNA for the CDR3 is TGTGCCAGCAGTTTAGCAGCCTCCTCAAGGCAGCCCCAGCATTTT. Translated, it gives CASSLAASSRQPQHF.

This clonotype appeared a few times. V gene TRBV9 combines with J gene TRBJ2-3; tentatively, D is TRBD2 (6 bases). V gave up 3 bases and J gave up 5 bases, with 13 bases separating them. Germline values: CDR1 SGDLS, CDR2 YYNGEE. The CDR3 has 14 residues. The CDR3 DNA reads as TGTGCCAGCAGCGCAATAGCGGCGGAAGATACGCAGTATTTT. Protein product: CASSAIAAEDTQYF.

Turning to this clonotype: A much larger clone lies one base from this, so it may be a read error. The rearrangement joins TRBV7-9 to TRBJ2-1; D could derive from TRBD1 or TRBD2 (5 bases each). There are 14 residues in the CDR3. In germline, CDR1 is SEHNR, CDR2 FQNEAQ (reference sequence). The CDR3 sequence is CASRGGFTYNEQSF. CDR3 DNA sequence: TGTGCCAGCCGGGGCGGATTCACATACAATGAGCAGTCCTTC.

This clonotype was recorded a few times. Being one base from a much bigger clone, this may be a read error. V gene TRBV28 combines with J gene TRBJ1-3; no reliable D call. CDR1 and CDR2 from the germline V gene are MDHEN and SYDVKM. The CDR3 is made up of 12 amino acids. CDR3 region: CAGSSGLNTIYF. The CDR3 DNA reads TGTGCCGGCAGTTCCGGACTGAACACCATATATTTT.

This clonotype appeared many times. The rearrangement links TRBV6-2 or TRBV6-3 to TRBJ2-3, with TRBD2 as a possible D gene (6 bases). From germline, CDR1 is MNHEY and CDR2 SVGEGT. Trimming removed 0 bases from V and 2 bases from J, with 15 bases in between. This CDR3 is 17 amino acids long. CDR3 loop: CASSYSTRTTNTDTQYF. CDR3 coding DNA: TGTGCCAGCAGTTACTCGACTAGGACTACCAACACAGATACGCAGTATTTT.

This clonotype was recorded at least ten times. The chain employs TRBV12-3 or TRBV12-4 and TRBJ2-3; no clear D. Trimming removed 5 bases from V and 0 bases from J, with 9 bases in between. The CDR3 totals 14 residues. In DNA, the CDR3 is TGTGCCAGCAGTCCCCTGGCTAGCACAGATACGCAGTATTTT. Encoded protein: CASSPLASTDTQYF.

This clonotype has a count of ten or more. The CDR3 bases are TGTGCCAGCGGGACTAGCGGCTACGAGCAGTACTTC. Protein sequence: CASGTSGYEQYF. The V and J genes are TRBV28 and TRBJ2-7, with TRBD2 matching 11 bases. CDR1 is MDHEN, CDR2 SYDVKM, per germline. V lost 8 bases and J lost 3; bases outside the gene matches: 0. The CDR3 covers 12 residues. Full variable domain (missing parts from reference TRBV28 and TRBJ2-7): DVKVTQSSRYLVKRTGEKVFLECVQDMDHENMFWYRQDPGLGLRLIYFSYDVKMKEKGDIPEGYSVSREKKERFSLILESASTNQTSMYLCASGTSGYEQYFGPGTRLTVT.

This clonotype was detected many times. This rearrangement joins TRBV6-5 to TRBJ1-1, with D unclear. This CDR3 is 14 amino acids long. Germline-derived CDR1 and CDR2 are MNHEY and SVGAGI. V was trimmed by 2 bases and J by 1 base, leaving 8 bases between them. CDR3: CASSYNGENTEAFF. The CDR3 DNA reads TGTGCCAGCAGTTACAATGGAGAGAACACTGAAGCTTTCTTT.

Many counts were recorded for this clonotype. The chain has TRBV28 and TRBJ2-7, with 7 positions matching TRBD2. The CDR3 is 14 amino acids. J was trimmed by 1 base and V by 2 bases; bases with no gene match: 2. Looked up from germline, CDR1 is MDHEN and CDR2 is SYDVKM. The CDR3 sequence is CASSLGLESYEQYF. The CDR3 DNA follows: TGTGCCAGCAGTTTAGGACTAGAATCCTACGAGCAGTACTTC.